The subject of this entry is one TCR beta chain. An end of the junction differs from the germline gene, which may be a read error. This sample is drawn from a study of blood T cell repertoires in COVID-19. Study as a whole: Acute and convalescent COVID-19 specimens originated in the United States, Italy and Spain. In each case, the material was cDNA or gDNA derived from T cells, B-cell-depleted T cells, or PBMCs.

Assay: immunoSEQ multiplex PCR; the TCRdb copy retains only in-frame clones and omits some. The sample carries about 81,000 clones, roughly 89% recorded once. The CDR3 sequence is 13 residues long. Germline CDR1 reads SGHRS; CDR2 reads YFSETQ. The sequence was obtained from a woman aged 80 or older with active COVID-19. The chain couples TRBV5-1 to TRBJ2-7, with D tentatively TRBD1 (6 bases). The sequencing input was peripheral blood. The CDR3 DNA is TGCGCCAGCAGCTTGCTGGGGGCAGGGACAACAAACTTC. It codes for CASSLLGAGTTNF.